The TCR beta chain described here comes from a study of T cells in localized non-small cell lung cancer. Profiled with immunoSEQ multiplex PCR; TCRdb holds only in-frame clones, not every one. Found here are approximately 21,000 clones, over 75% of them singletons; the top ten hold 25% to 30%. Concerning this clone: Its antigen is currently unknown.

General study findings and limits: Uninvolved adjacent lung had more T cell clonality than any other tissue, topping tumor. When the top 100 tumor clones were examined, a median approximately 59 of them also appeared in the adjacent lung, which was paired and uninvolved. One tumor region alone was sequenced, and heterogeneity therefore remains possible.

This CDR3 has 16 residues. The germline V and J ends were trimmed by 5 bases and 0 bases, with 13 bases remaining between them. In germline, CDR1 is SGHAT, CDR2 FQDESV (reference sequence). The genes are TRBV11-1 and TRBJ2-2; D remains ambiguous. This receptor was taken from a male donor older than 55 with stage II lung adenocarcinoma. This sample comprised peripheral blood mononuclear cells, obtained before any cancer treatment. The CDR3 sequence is CASSPRQVTNTGELFF. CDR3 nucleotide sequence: TGTGCCAGCAGCCCGAGGCAGGTCACGAACACCGGGGAGCTGTTTTTT.